This TCR beta chain was profiled in a study of response to subunit inactivated influenza vaccine. CDR3 length: 14 amino acids. CDR1 is LNHDA and CDR2 is SQIVND in the germline V gene (reference sequence). V was cut by 5 bases and J by 5 bases, with 15 bases left in between. As regards this clonotype: Antigen: not known.

MiXCR was run by TCRdb on the RT-PCR reads, yielding one entry per CDR3 protein. The table records roughly 290,000 distinct CDR3 sequences, 21% of them present only once. Study-level results: Authors suggested that a seasonal influenza vaccination recruits few new T cells each time.

This clonotype was obtained from a man aged 50 to 69 who received an inactivated influenza vaccine. This material consisted of PBMCs from blood, taken approximately 22 months after vaccination. The gene calls are TRBV19 and TRBJ2-5; D is unclear. The CDR3 protein is CASSRTVEGETQYF. CDR3 in DNA: TGTGCCAGTAGTCGGACGGTAGAAGGGGAGACCCAGTACTTC.